These T cell receptor beta chains were read from a single sample in a study of blood T cell repertoires in COVID-19. Profiling relied on immunoSEQ multiplex PCR, and the TCRdb table lists in-frame clones only, not all of them. The sample comprises around 300,000 clones, around 91% of which are singletons, and about 1.7% rests with the top ten. Sequences were obtained from PBMCs or T cells enriched from blood (not recorded which). These receptors were taken from a woman aged 18-30 years with acute COVID-19. CDR3s include the opening cysteine and the closing phenylalanine or tryptophan. The D gene is left open where the match is weak. Rows may omit the clone size; those that give it use once, few, many or a size class.

D gene: -
J gene: TRBJ2-1
clone size: -
V gene: TRBV27
CDR3 DNA: TGTGCCAGCAGTTTGGCTAGCGTCAACAATGAGCAGTTCTTC
CDR3 protein: CASSLASVNNEQFF

D gene: TRBD2
J gene: TRBJ2-1
clone size: -
V gene: TRBV5-6
CDR3 DNA: TGTGCCAGCAGCTGGAGCGGGAGCCTAATTATTTATGAGCAGTTCTTC
CDR3 protein: CASSWSGSLIIYEQFF

D gene: -
J gene: TRBJ2-5
clone size: -
V gene: TRBV6-5
CDR3 DNA: TGTGCCAGCCGACCAGGGGCGGCCCAAGAGACCCAGTACTTC
CDR3 protein: CASRPGAAQETQYF

D gene: -
J gene: TRBJ2-7
clone size: -
V gene: TRBV7-2
CDR3 DNA: TGTGCCAGCGGGAGCGGCTCCTACGAGCAGTACTTC
CDR3 protein: CASGSGSYEQYF

D gene: TRBD2
J gene: TRBJ2-1
clone size: -
V gene: TRBV29-1
CDR3 DNA: TGCAGCGTTGAGCGGGGACTACGATCGGAGCAGTTCTTC
CDR3 protein: CSVERGLRSEQFF

D gene: -
J gene: TRBJ2-2
clone size: -
V gene: TRBV6-5
CDR3 DNA: TGTGCCAGCAGTTACTCTATGGGCGATAACACCGGGGAGCTGTTTTTT
CDR3 protein: CASSYSMGDNTGELFF

D gene: TRBD1
J gene: TRBJ1-5
clone size: -
V gene: TRBV10-3
CDR3 DNA: TGTGCCTCCTCGACAGGGACGGGTAATCAGCCCCAGCATTTT
CDR3 protein: CASSTGTGNQPQHF

D gene: TRBD2
J gene: TRBJ2-5
clone size: -
V gene: TRBV11-2
CDR3 DNA: TGTGCCAGCAGCAAAGGATCGGCTAGCGGTAAAGAGACCCAGTACTTC
CDR3 protein: CASSKGSASGKETQYF

D gene: -
J gene: TRBJ1-2
clone size: -
V gene: TRBV6-6
CDR3 DNA: TGTGCCAGCAGTTACTCGGGCAGGGTCGATGGCTACACCTTC
CDR3 protein: CASSYSGRVDGYTF

D gene: -
J gene: TRBJ1-3
clone size: -
V gene: TRBV14
CDR3 DNA: TGTGCCAGCAGTCGTGATTGGCAGGCGGGAAACACCATATATTTT
CDR3 protein: CASSRDWQAGNTIYF

D gene: -
J gene: TRBJ1-4
clone size: -
V gene: TRBV28
CDR3 DNA: TGTGCCAGCAGTTTAAGAGGACTCAACGGAAAACTGTTTTTT
CDR3 protein: CASSLRGLNGKLFF

D gene: TRBD2
J gene: TRBJ2-7
clone size: -
V gene: TRBV24-1
CDR3 DNA: TGTGCCACCAGTGCACTCGGGAGGTTCTCCTACGAGCAGTACTTC
CDR3 protein: CATSALGRFSYEQYF

D gene: -
J gene: TRBJ2-7
clone size: -
V gene: TRBV11-2
CDR3 DNA: TGTGCCAGCAGCTTAGGTCCAGGACGGGGCTCCTACGAGCAGTACTTC
CDR3 protein: CASSLGPGRGSYEQYF

D gene: -
J gene: TRBJ1-3
clone size: few
V gene: TRBV28
CDR3 DNA: TGTGCCAGCAGACGACAGATCTCTGGAAACACCATATATTTT
CDR3 protein: CASRRQISGNTIYF

D gene: TRBD1
J gene: TRBJ2-2
clone size: -
V gene: TRBV9
CDR3 DNA: TGTGCCAGCAGCGTAGTGGGGACAGCCACCGGGGAGCTGTTTTTT
CDR3 protein: CASSVVGTATGELFF

D gene: -
J gene: TRBJ1-5
clone size: -
V gene: TRBV12-5
CDR3 DNA: TGTGCTAGTGGCCCCGGACAGCCAACTAGCAATCAGCCCCAGCATTTT
CDR3 protein: CASGPGQPTSNQPQHF

D gene: TRBD2
J gene: TRBJ2-7
clone size: -
V gene: TRBV18
CDR3 DNA: TGTGCCAGCTCACCACGGGCTAGCGGGAGGGCCGTCCCCTACGAGCAGTACTTC
CDR3 protein: CASSPRASGRAVPYEQYF

D gene: TRBD1
J gene: TRBJ1-2
clone size: -
V gene: TRBV28
CDR3 DNA: TGTGCCAGCAGTTTGGGACAGAACTATGGCTACACCTTC
CDR3 protein: CASSLGQNYGYTF

D gene: TRBD2
J gene: TRBJ2-1
clone size: -
V gene: TRBV13
CDR3 DNA: TGTGCCAGCAGCCCAAGGACTAGCGGGAGCGCCTACAATGAGCAGTTCTTC
CDR3 protein: CASSPRTSGSAYNEQFF

D gene: TRBD1
J gene: TRBJ2-3
clone size: -
V gene: TRBV6-2/TRBV6-3
CDR3 DNA: TGTGCCAGCAGCTCCTTCAGGGGGACAGATACGCAGTATTTT
CDR3 protein: CASSSFRGTDTQYF

D gene: TRBD2
J gene: TRBJ2-1
clone size: -
V gene: TRBV24-1
CDR3 DNA: TGTGCCACCAGTCGGCGGGAGTTCTACAATGAGCAGTTCTTC
CDR3 protein: CATSRREFYNEQFF